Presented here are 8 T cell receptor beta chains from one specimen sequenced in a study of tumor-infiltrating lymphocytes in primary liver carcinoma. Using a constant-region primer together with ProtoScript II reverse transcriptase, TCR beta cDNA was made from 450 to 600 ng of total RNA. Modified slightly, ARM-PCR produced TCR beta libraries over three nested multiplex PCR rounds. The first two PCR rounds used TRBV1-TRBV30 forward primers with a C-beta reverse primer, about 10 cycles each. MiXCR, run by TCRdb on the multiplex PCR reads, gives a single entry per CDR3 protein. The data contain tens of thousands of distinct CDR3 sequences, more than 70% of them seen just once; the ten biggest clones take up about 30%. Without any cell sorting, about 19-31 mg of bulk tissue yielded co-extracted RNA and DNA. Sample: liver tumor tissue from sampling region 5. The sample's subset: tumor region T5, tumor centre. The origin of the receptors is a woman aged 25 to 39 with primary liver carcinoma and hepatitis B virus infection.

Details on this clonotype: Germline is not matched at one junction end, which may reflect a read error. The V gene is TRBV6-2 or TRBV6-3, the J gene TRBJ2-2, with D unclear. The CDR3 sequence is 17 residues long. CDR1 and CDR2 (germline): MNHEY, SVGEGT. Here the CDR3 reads CVSSLYNRRPNTWVLFF. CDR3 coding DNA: TGTGTCAGCAGTTTGTATAATCGGCGGCCGAACACCTGGGTGCTGTTTTTT.

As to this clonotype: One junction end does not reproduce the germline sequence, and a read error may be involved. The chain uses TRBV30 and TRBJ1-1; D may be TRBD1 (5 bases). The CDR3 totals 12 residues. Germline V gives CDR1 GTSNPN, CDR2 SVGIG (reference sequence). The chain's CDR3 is CAWRGEVIEAIF. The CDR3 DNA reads TGTGCCTGGAGGGGGGAGGTCATTGAAGCTATCTTT.

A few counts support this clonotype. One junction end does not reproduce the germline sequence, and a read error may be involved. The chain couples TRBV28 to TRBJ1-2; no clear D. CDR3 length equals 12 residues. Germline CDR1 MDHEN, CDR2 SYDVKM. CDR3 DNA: TGTGCCAGCAGTGGTCGGACCTATGGTTACACCTTC. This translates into CASSGRTYGYTF.

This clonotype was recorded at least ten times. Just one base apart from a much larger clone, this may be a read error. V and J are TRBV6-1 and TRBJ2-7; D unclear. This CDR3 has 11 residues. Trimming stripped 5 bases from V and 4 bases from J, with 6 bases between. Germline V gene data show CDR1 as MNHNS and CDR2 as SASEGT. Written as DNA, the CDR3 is TGTGCCAGCAGTAATTTTTACGAGCAGTACTTC. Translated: CASSNFYEQYF.

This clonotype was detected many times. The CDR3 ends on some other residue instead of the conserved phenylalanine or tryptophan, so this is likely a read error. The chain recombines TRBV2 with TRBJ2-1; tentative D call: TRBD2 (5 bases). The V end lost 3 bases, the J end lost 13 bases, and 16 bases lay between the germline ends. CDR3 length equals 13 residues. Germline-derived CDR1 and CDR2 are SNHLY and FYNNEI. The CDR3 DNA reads TGTGCCAGCAGTGACGTCCGGACTTACGATCAGTTCATC. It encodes CASSDVRTYDQFI.

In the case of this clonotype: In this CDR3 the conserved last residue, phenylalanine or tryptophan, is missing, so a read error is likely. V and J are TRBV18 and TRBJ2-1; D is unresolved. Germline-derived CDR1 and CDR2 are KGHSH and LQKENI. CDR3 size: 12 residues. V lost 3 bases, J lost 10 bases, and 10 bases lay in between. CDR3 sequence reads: CASSPDISEQFL. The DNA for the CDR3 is TGTGCCAGCTCACCCGACATTTCAGAGCAGTTCCTC.

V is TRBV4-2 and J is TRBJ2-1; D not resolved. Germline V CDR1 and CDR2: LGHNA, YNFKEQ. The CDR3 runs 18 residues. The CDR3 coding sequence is TGTACCAACAGCCAAGTAGTGAGCGTCCGAAGATCCTACAATGAGCAGTTCTTC. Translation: CTNSQVVSVRRSYNEQFF.

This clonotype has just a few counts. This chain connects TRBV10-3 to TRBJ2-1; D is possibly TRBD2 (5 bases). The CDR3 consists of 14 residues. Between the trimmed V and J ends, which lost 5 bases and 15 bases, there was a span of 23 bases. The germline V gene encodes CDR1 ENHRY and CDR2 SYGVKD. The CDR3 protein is CAISPTAARDERFF. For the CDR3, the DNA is TGTGCCATCAGTCCCACGGCGGCCCGGGATGAACGGTTCTTC.